The rows below give T cell receptor beta chains drawn from one sample of a study of blood T cell repertoires in COVID-19. TCRdb's table, derived via immunoSEQ multiplex PCR, lists solely in-frame clones and lacks some. The sample carries around 180,000 clones, under 80% recorded once. The sample consisted of peripheral blood. The receptors come from a woman of 80 years or more with acute or convalescent COVID-19. CDR3s include the opening cysteine and the closing phenylalanine or tryptophan. Each record gives: J gene, V gene, clone size, D gene, CDR3 DNA, CDR3 protein. A D gene is named only where the DNA matches it firmly. For some rows the clone size is stated as once, few or many, or as a class when expanded; others skip it.

TRBJ1-3 | TRBV6-6 | NA | NA | TGTGCCAGTACGGGAATCTCTGGAAACACCATATATTTT | CASTGISGNTIYF
TRBJ1-1 | TRBV5-4 | NA | NA | TGTGCCAGCAGCTTGAGGGGGAACACTGAAGCTTTCTTT | CASSLRGNTEAFF
TRBJ2-2 | TRBV24-1 | NA | NA | TGTGCCACACAACCCGGCAGGGTACCCGGGGAGCTGTTTTTT | CATQPGRVPGELFF
TRBJ2-1 | TRBV7-2 | NA | TRBD2 | TGTGCCAGCAGCATGGCGAGCGGGGGACTACCCTACAATGAGCAGTTCTTC | CASSMASGGLPYNEQFF
TRBJ1-1 | TRBV2 | once | NA | TGTGCCAGCAGTTTTCGGGGTGCGGTAGCTTTCTTT | CASSFRGAVAFF
TRBJ2-5 | TRBV5-1 | NA | TRBD1 | TGCGCCAGCAGCGACGACAGGGGACAGACCCAGTACTTC | CASSDDRGQTQYF
TRBJ2-1 | TRBV4-1 | few | TRBD2 | TGCGCCAGCAGCCAAGCGGGGGGTCTGAAGAATGAGCAGTTCTTC | CASSQAGGLKNEQFF
TRBJ2-7 | TRBV28 | once | NA | TGTGCCAGTACGGCAGGGCGGTCCTACGAGCAGTACTTC | CASTAGRSYEQYF
TRBJ2-3 | TRBV18 | once | TRBD1 | TGTGCCAGCTCACCGAGGACAGGTGCCGCAGATACGCAGTATTTT | CASSPRTGAADTQYF
TRBJ1-1 | TRBV27 | NA | TRBD1 | TGTGCCAGCAGTTTACGGACAGGCCCTCCTTACACTGAAGCTTTCTTT | CASSLRTGPPYTEAFF
TRBJ1-6 | TRBV20-1 | few | NA | TGCAGTGCTAGTGTATCTCGCTCCTATAATTCACCCCTCCACTTT | CSASVSRSYNSPLHF
TRBJ2-3 | TRBV5-1 | NA | NA | TGCGCCAGCAGCTTGGCTCCAGGGGTAGCGGGTGCCCGCACAGATACGCAGTATTTT | CASSLAPGVAGARTDTQYF
TRBJ2-3 | TRBV27 | NA | NA | TGTGCCAGCGCCGCGCTTAGCACAGATACGCAGTATTTT | CASAALSTDTQYF
TRBJ2-5 | TRBV4-2 | NA | TRBD1 | TGTGCCAGCAGCCAAGATTACAGGGGGCAACAAGAGACCCAGTACTTC | CASSQDYRGQQETQYF
TRBJ2-1 | TRBV7-2 | NA | NA | TGTGCCAGCAGCTTAGTCATCCCGGGCTACAATGAGCAGTTCTTC | CASSLVIPGYNEQFF
TRBJ1-2 | TRBV19 | NA | NA | TGTGCCAGTAGTATGGGAGCACACGAGTACTATGGCTACACCTTC | CASSMGAHEYYGYTF
TRBJ1-2 | TRBV28 | NA | NA | TGTGCCAGCAGTCCGCCGACAGAGCCCTATGGCTACACCTTC | CASSPPTEPYGYTF
TRBJ2-6 | TRBV6-5 | few | NA | TGTGCCAGCAGTTCCAGACTTACTGGGGCCAACGTCCTGACTTTC | CASSSRLTGANVLTF
TRBJ1-5 | TRBV7-8 | NA | NA | TGTGCCAGCAGCTTAGCCCGGACTTGGCAGCCCCAGCATTTT | CASSLARTWQPQHF
TRBJ2-1 | TRBV6-5 | NA | NA | TGTGCCAGCAGTTACCAGGGCGGTAACTTAGGTGAGCAGTTCTTC | CASSYQGGNLGEQFF
TRBJ2-7 | TRBV27 | NA | TRBD1 | TGTGCCAGCAGGTTGGGGACAGATACCTACGAGCAGTACTTC | CASRLGTDTYEQYF
TRBJ1-2 | TRBV27 | NA | TRBD1 | TGTGCCAGCAGTTTGACAGGGATATATGGCTACACCTTC | CASSLTGIYGYTF
TRBJ1-1 | TRBV2 | NA | TRBD1 | TGTGCCAGCAGTGAGCAAAGCATATCGACAGGGGGAGCTTTCTTT | CASSEQSISTGGAFF
TRBJ1-1 | TRBV10-1 | once | NA | TGCGCCAGCAGTCGGCAGGGAAGTGTTTCTGAAGCTTTCTTT | CASSRQGSVSEAFF
TRBJ2-5 | TRBV3-1/TRBV3-2 | NA | NA | TGTGCCAGCAGCCGGAGGGCTAGCGACGGACAGACCCAGTACTTC | CASSRRASDGQTQYF
TRBJ2-7 | TRBV7-9 | few | NA | TGTGCCAGCAGCTTAGCCCAGGAGGTATACGAGCAGTACTTC | CASSLAQEVYEQYF
TRBJ1-2 | TRBV27 | NA | NA | TGTGCCAGCAGTCGCCCGACGGAGGACTATGGCTACACCTTC | CASSRPTEDYGYTF
TRBJ1-6 | TRBV5-1 | NA | NA | TGCGCCAGCAGCTTGGACAGCTCCTATAATTCACCCCTCCACTTT | CASSLDSSYNSPLHF
TRBJ2-7 | TRBV4-1 | few | NA | TGCGCCAGCAGCCAAGTCGGGGCGGGAAGGGTTTACGAGCAGTACTTC | CASSQVGAGRVYEQYF
TRBJ1-3 | TRBV4-3 | NA | NA | TGCGCCAGCAGCCAATATTACAGGCCGAGCTCTGGAAACACCATATATTTT | CASSQYYRPSSGNTIYF
TRBJ1-6 | TRBV3-1/TRBV3-2 | NA | NA | TGTGCCAGCAGCCAGGAGATGGGAGTAACGGTCCCCCTCCACTTT | CASSQEMGVTVPLHF
TRBJ2-7 | TRBV28 | few | TRBD2 | TGTGCCAGCGTGTTAGCGGGATCGTACTACGAGCAGTACTTC | CASVLAGSYYEQYF
TRBJ1-1 | TRBV6-6 | NA | TRBD1 | TGTGCCAGCGGTAGACAGGGCGAGAGGGCTTTCTTT | CASGRQGERAFF
TRBJ1-2 | TRBV19 | NA | NA | TGTGCCAGTAGTATGAAGGGGAACTATGGCTACACCTTC | CASSMKGNYGYTF
TRBJ2-2 | TRBV19 | NA | NA | TGTGCCAGTAGTGGAGGGCTCGCCGGGGAGCTGTTTTTT | CASSGGLAGELFF
TRBJ2-2 | TRBV4-3 | few | TRBD2 | TGCGCCAGCAGCCCCGAGACGGGAGGAAGGACCGGGGAGCTGTTTTTT | CASSPETGGRTGELFF
TRBJ2-2 | TRBV7-3 | NA | NA | TGTGCCAGCAGCTTACTGAGGGACACCGGGGAGCTGTTTTTT | CASSLLRDTGELFF
TRBJ2-2 | TRBV10-1 | NA | NA | TGCGCCAGCAGTGAGGCGACCCCCGGGACCGGGGAGCTGTTTTTT | CASSEATPGTGELFF
TRBJ2-3 | TRBV9 | NA | TRBD2 | TGTGCCAGCAGCGTAGGGTCTAGCGGGACTGCAGATACGCAGTATTTT | CASSVGSSGTADTQYF
TRBJ1-2 | TRBV28 | NA | NA | TGTGCCAGCAGTTTACAGGGTTTATTGCAAGGCTACACCTTC | CASSLQGLLQGYTF
TRBJ2-6 | TRBV29-1 | once | NA | TGCAGCGTGGTTAGCGGTAGCTCTGGGGCCAACGTCCTGACTTTC | CSVVSGSSGANVLTF
TRBJ1-1 | TRBV11-1 | NA | NA | TGTGCCAGCAGCTTCCCAGGCCCTGAAGCTTTCTTT | CASSFPGPEAFF
TRBJ2-3 | TRBV7-6 | NA | TRBD1 | TGTGCCAGCAGCTTACCGGGACAGGGGGCAACAGATACGCAGTATTTT | CASSLPGQGATDTQYF
TRBJ2-5 | TRBV28 | NA | NA | TGTGCCAGCAGCCTATCCCAGGGGATGGGGGAGACCCAGTACTTC | CASSLSQGMGETQYF
TRBJ2-7 | TRBV7-9 | NA | NA | TGTGCCAGCAGCTTAGGAAGGGGCGAGCAGTACTTC | CASSLGRGEQYF
TRBJ1-1 | TRBV2 | NA | TRBD1 | TGTGCCAGCAGTGAACGCGTCAGGGGGACTGAAGCTTTCTTT | CASSERVRGTEAFF
TRBJ2-1 | TRBV6-4 | NA | TRBD1 | TGTGCCAGCAGCCCGGGACAGCTCAATGAGCAGTTCTTC | CASSPGQLNEQFF
TRBJ1-5 | TRBV7-2 | NA | TRBD1 | TGTGCCAGCAGTCCTTACAGGGGAGGCGGTCAGCCCCAGCATTTT | CASSPYRGGGQPQHF
TRBJ1-4 | TRBV30 | NA | TRBD1 | TGTGCCAGCCCCCACAGGGGGAGAGAAAAACTGTTTTTT | CASPHRGREKLFF
TRBJ2-1 | TRBV19 | NA | NA | TGTGCCAGTAGTGTGAACGGTGAATACAATGAGCAGTTCTTC | CASSVNGEYNEQFF
TRBJ2-7 | TRBV6-5 | NA | TRBD2 | TGTGCCAGCAGTTACTCGATAGCGGGAGGTCTCCACGAGCAGTACTTC | CASSYSIAGGLHEQYF